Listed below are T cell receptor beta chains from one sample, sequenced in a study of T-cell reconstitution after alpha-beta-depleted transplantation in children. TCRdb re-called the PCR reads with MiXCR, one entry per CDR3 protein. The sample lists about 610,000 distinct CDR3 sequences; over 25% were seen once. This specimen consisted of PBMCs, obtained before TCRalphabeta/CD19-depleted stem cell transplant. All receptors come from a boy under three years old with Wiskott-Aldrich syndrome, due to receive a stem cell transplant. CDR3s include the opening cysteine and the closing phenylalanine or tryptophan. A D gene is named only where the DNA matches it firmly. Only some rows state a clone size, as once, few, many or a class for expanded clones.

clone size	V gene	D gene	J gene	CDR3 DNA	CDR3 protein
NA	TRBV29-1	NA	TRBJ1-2	TGCAGCGTGGGGGACACCGGCTATGGCTACACCTTC	CSVGDTGYGYTF
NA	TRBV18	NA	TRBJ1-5	TGTGCCAGCTCACCACAGGGTCCTCCCCAGCATTTT	CASSPQGPPQHF
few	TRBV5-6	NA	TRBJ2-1	TGTGCCAGCAGCCCCACCCCTAGTGGCGGGGGCGCCTACAATGAGCAGTTCTTC	CASSPTPSGGGAYNEQFF
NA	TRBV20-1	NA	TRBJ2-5	TGCAGTGCTATAGCCGGGACACAGAGGGAGACCCAGTACTTC	CSAIAGTQRETQYF
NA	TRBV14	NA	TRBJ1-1	TGTGCCAGCAGCCAAGATCACACCCGGAACACTGAAGCTTTCTTT	CASSQDHTRNTEAFF
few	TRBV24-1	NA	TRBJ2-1	TGTGCCACCAGTGAGTCCCGCGGTCCTTCCTACAATGAGCAGTTCTTC	CATSESRGPSYNEQFF
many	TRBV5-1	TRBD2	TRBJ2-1	TGTGCCAGCAGCAGGGGACTAGCGGACTACAATGAGCAGTTCTTC	CASSRGLADYNEQFF
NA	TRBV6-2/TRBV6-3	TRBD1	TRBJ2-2	TGTGCCAGCAGTTACCGGACAGGGGAAGTAAACGGGGAGCTGTTTTTT	CASSYRTGEVNGELFF
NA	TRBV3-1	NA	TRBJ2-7	TGTGCCAGCAGCCCGGGCCCCCACGAGCAGTACTTC	CASSPGPHEQYF
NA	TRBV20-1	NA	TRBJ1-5	TGCAGTGCTAGGGGGGGGAGTGGCAATCAGCCCCAGCATTTT	CSARGGSGNQPQHF
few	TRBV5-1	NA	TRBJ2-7	TGCGCCAGCAGCTTGGATTCGAGAGTAGACGGGAGTCTTCGATACGAGCAGTACTTC	CASSLDSRVDGSLRYEQYF
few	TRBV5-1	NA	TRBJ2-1	TGCGCCAGCAGCTTGGGGTCCCCCAGGTACAATGAGCAGTTCTTC	CASSLGSPRYNEQFF
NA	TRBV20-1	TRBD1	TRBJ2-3	TGCAGTGCCCAGGACAGGGCGACAGATACGCAGTATTTT	CSAQDRATDTQYF
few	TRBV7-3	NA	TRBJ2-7	TGTGCCAGCAGCTTAGAAAGGGTCGGGGGCGAGCAGTACTTC	CASSLERVGGEQYF
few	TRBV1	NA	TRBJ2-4	TGCACCAGCAGCCAAGTGCCTGGGGAAATAGCCAAAAACATTCAGTACTTC	CTSSQVPGEIAKNIQYF